The rows below give T cell receptor beta chains drawn from one sample of a study of cytomegalovirus exposure and HLA in healthy donors. Sequencing was performed with immunoSEQ multiplex PCR; in TCRdb, only in-frame clones are kept and a portion is missing. The table includes 150,000 to 200,000 clones, around four fifths detected once. The sample taken for sequencing was PBMCs. The receptor source for this set is a man aged 18 to 30 in good health and CMV-seropositive. CDR3s include the opening cysteine and the closing phenylalanine or tryptophan. D genes are given only for firm matches. Clone size is given for some rows only: seen once, a few or many times, or a class if the clone is expanded.

j_gene,v_gene,d_gene,abundance,CDR3aa,CDR3nt
TRBJ2-1,TRBV18,TRBD1,NA,CASSPAGPGTGRHEQFF,TGTGCCAGCTCACCAGCGGGACCTGGGACAGGGCGCCATGAGCAGTTCTTC
TRBJ1-2,TRBV29-1,TRBD1,few,CSVSGTGDYGYTF,TGCAGCGTATCCGGGACAGGGGACTATGGCTACACCTTC
TRBJ2-7,TRBV4-3,TRBD1,NA,CASSQDNRGPYEQYF,TGCGCCAGCAGCCAAGATAACAGGGGGCCCTACGAGCAGTACTTC
TRBJ1-1,TRBV28,NA,NA,CASSSGATEAFF,TGTGCCAGCAGCTCAGGGGCCACTGAAGCTTTCTTT
TRBJ1-5,TRBV7-3,NA,few,CASSVQPGQPQHF,TGTGCCAGCAGCGTTCAGCCGGGTCAGCCCCAGCATTTT
TRBJ1-1,TRBV28,NA,NA,CASSPGDNTEAFF,TGTGCCAGCAGCCCAGGGGATAACACTGAAGCTTTCTTT
TRBJ1-5,TRBV28,NA,NA,CASSSQIDSNQPQHF,TGTGCCAGCAGTTCCCAGATTGATAGCAATCAGCCCCAGCATTTT
TRBJ2-7,TRBV5-4,TRBD1,NA,CASSLGQGAGDEQYF,TGTGCCAGCAGCTTGGGACAGGGGGCGGGCGACGAGCAGTACTTC
TRBJ2-3,TRBV10-3,NA,NA,CAISTGKNTDTQYF,TGTGCCATCAGCACAGGGAAGAACACAGATACGCAGTATTTT
TRBJ2-1,TRBV4-2,TRBD2,NA,CASSQDLSGGYNEQFF,TGTGCCAGCAGCCAAGATTTGAGCGGGGGCTACAATGAGCAGTTCTTC
TRBJ2-3,TRBV27,NA,NA,CASSPPSTDTQYF,TGTGCCAGCAGCCCCCCGAGCACAGATACGCAGTATTTT
TRBJ1-2,TRBV4-1,TRBD1,few,CASSQVRDRAEGYTF,TGCGCCAGCAGCCAAGTAAGGGACAGGGCGGAGGGCTACACCTTC
TRBJ2-7,TRBV5-1,NA,NA,CASSLGGTNSYEQYF,TGCGCCAGCAGCTTGGGCGGGACCAACTCCTACGAGCAGTACTTC
TRBJ1-5,TRBV11-1,NA,NA,CASSLERGGQQHF,TGTGCCAGCAGCTTAGAGCGGGGCGGCCAACAGCATTTT
TRBJ1-5,TRBV27,NA,NA,CASSRGGDNQPQHF,TGTGCCAGCAGCCGGGGAGGAGACAATCAGCCCCAGCATTTT
TRBJ2-7,TRBV7-9,TRBD2,NA,CASSPPGLAAYEQYF,TGTGCCAGCAGCCCCCCGGGACTAGCAGCCTACGAGCAGTACTTC
TRBJ2-3,TRBV30,NA,NA,CAYQSGTSTDTQYF,TGTGCCTACCAAAGCGGGACAAGCACAGATACGCAGTATTTT
TRBJ2-3,TRBV5-5,NA,once,CASSFYGQAVANTDTQYF,TGTGCCAGCAGCTTTTACGGACAAGCCGTCGCCAACACAGATACGCAGTATTTT
TRBJ1-4,TRBV28,NA,NA,CASSLLEKLFF,TGTGCCAGCAGTTTATTAGAAAAACTGTTTTTT
TRBJ2-5,TRBV14,TRBD2,NA,CASSQATPGLAGVETQYF,TGTGCCAGCAGCCAAGCGACACCGGGACTAGCGGGAGTTGAGACCCAGTACTTC
TRBJ2-7,TRBV5-4,TRBD1,NA,CASSPRTGGGYEQYF,TGTGCCAGCAGCCCCCGGACAGGGGGGGGATACGAGCAGTACTTC
TRBJ2-7,TRBV5-5,TRBD1,NA,CASSQDRITYEQYF,TGTGCCAGCAGCCAGGACAGGATTACCTACGAGCAGTACTTC
TRBJ2-7,TRBV9,TRBD1,NA,CASSAGTGVHEQYF,TGTGCCAGCAGCGCCGGGACAGGAGTCCACGAGCAGTACTTC